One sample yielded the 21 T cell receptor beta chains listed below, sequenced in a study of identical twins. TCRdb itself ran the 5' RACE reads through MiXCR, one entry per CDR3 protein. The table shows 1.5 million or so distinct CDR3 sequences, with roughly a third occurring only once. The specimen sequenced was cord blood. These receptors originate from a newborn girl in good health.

The CDR3 bases are TGTGCCAGCTCTAACCTTCAGCAGGGGTCCTACAATGAGCAGTTCTTC. It translates to CASSNLQQGSYNEQFF. J is TRBJ2-1 and V is TRBV18; D might be TRBD1 (6 bases). The V end was cut by 6 bases, the J end by 1 base, with 16 bases between. The germline CDR1 and CDR2 sequences are KGHSH and LQKENI. This CDR3 region has 16 residues.

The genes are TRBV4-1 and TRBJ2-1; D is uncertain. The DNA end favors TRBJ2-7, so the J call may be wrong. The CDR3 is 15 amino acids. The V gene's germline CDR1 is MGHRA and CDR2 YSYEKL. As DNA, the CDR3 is TGCGCCAGCAGCCAAGTAGGGCTCGCTTACAATGAGCAGTACTTC. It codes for CASSQVGLAYNEQYF.

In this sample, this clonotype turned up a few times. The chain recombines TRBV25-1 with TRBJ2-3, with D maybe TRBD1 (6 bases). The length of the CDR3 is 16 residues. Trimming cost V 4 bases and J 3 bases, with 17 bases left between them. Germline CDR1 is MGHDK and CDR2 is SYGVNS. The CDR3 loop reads CASSGSEARGTDTQYF. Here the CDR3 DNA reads TGTGCCAGCAGTGGGTCGGAGGCCAGGGGTACAGATACGCAGTATTTT.

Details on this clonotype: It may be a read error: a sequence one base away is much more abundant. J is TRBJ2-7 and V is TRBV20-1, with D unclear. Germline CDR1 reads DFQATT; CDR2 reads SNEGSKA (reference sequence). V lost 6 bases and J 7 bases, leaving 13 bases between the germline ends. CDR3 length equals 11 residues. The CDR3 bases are TGCAGTGCCACCTTGCTCAATGAGCAGTACTTC. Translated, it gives CSATLLNEQYF.

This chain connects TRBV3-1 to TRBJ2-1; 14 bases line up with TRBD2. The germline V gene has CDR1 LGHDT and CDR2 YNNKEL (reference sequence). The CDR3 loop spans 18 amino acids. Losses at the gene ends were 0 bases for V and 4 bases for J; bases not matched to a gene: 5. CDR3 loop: CASSQDRGLAGAYNEQFF. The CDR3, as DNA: TGTGCCAGCAGCCAAGATAGGGGACTAGCGGGAGCTTACAATGAGCAGTTCTTC.

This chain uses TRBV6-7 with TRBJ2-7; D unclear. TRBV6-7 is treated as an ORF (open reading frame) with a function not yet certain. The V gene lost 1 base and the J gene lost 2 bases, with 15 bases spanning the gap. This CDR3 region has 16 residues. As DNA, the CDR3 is TGTGCCAGCAGTTACTTCAACAAGGCTATTACCTACGAGCAGTACTTC. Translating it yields CASSYFNKAITYEQYF.

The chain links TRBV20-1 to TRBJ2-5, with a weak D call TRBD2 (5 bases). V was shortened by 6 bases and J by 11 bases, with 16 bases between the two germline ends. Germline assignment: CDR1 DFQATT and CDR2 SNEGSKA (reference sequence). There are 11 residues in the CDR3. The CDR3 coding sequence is TGCAGTGCCGCGGACTCCGTCCCGCAGTACTTC. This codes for CSAADSVPQYF.

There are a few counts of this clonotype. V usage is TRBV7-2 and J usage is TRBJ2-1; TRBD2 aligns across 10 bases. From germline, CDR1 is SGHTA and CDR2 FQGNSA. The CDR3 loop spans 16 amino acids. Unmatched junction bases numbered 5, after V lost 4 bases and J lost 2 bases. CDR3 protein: CASSSGLAAPYNEQFF. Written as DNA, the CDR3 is TGTGCCAGCAGCTCAGGACTAGCGGCCCCCTACAATGAGCAGTTCTTC.

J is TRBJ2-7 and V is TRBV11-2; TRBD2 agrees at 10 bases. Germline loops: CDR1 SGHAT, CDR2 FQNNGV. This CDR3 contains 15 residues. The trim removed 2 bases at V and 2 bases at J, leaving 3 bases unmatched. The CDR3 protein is CASSLSSGGAYEQYF. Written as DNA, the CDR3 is TGTGCCAGCAGCTTAAGCAGCGGGGGGGCCTACGAGCAGTACTTC.

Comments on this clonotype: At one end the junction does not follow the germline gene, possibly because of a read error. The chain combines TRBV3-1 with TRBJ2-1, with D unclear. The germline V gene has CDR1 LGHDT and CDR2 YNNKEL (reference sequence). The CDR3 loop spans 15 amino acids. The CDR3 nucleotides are TGTGCCAGCAAACAAAACGGAAAGTTCTACAACGAGCAGTTCTTC. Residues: CASKQNGKFYNEQFF.

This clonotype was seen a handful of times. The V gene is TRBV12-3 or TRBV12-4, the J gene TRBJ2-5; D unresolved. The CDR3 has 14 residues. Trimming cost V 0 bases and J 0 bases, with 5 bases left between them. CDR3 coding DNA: TGTGCCAGCAGTTTAGCTACGTACCAAGAGACCCAGTACTTC. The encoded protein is CASSLATYQETQYF.

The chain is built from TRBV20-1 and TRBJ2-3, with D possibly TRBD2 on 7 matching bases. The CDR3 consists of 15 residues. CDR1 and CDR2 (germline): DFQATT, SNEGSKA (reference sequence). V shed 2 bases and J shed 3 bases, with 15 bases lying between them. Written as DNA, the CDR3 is TGCAGTGCTAGAAGGCGTAGGGGGGGGACAGATACGCAGTATTTT. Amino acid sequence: CSARRRRGGTDTQYF.

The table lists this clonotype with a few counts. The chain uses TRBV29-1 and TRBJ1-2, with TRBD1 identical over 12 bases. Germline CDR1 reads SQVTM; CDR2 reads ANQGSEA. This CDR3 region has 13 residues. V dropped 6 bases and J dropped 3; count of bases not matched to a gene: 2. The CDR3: CSVGQGADYGYTF. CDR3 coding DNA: TGCAGCGTGGGACAGGGGGCCGACTATGGCTACACCTTC. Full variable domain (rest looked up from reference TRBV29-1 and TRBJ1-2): SAVISQKPSRDICQRGTSLTIQCQVDSQVTMMFWYRQQPGQSLTLIATANQGSEATYESGFVIDKFPISRPNLTFSTLTVSNMSPEDSSIYLCSVGQGADYGYTFGSGTRLTVV.

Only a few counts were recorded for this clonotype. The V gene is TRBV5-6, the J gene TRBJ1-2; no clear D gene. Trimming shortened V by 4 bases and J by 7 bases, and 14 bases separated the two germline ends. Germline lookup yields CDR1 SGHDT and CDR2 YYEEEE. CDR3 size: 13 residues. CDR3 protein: CASSRGRASGYTF. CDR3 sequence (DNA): TGTGCCAGCAGCCGCGGGAGGGCTAGTGGCTACACCTTC.

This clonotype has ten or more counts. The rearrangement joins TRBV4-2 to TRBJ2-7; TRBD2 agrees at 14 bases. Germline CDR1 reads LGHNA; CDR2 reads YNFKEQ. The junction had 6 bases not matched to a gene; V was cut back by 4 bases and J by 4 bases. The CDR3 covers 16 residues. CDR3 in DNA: TGTGCCAGCAGCCTGGGACTAGCGGGAGTGATATACGAGCAGTACTTC. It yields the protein CASSLGLAGVIYEQYF.

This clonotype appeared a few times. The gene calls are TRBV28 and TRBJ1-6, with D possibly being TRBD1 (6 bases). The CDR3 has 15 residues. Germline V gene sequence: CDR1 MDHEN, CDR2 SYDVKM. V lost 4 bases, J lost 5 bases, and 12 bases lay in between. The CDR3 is CASSSGGADNSPLHF. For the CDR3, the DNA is TGTGCCAGCAGTTCTGGGGGCGCCGATAATTCACCCCTCCACTTT.

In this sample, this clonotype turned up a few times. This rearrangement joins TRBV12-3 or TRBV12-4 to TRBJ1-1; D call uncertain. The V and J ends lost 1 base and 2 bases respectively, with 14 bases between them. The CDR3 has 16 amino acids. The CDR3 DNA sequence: TGTGCCAGCAGTTTAGGATGGGGAGGAGGAAACACTGAAGCTTTCTTT. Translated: CASSLGWGGGNTEAFF.

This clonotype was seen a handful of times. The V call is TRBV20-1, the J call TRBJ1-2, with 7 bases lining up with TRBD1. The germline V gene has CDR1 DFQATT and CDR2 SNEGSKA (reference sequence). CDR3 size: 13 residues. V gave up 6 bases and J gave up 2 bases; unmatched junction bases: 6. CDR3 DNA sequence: TGCAGTGCCGATATACAGGGGAACTATGGCTACACCTTC. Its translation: CSADIQGNYGYTF.

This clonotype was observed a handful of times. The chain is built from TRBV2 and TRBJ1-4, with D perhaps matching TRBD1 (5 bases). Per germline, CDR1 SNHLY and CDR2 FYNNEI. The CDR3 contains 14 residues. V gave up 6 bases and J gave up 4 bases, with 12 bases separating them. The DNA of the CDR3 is TGTGCCAGCAGCGCCGGGACCTTTAATGAAAAACTGTTTTTT. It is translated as CASSAGTFNEKLFF.

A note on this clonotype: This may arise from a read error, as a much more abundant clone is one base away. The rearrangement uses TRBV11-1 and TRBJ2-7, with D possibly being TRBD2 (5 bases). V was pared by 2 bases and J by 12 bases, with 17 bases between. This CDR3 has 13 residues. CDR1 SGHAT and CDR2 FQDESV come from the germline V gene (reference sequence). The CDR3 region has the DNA TGTGCCAGCAGCTTAAAGTTTCGGGAATACCCGTACTTC. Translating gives CASSLKFREYPYF.

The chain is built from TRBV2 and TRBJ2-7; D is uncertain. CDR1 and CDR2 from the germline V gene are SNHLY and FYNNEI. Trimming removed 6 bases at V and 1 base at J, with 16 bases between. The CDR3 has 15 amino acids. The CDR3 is CASSSTRGPSYEQYF. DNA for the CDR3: TGTGCCAGCAGCTCAACTCGAGGACCGTCCTACGAGCAGTACTTC.